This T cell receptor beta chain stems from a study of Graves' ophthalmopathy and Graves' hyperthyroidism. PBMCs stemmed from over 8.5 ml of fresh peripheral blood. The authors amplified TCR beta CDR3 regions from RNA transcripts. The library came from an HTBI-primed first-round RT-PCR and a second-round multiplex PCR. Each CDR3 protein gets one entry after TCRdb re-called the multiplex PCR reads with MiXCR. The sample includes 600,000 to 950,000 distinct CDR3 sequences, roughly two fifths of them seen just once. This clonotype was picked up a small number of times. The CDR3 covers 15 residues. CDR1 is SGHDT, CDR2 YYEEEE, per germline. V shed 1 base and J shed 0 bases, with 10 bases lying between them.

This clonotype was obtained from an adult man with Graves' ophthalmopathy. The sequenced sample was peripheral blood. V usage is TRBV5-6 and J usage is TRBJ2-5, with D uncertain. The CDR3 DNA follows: TGTGCCAGCAGCTTGAACACTTGGTACCAAGAGACCCAGTACTTC. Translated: CASSLNTWYQETQYF.